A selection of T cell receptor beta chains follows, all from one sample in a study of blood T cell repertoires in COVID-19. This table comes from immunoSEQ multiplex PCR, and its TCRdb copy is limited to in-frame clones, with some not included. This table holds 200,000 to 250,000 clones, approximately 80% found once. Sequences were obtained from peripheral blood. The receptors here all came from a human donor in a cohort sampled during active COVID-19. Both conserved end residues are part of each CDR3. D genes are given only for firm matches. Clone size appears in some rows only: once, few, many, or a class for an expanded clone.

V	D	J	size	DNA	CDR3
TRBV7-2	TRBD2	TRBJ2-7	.	TGTGCCAGCAGCCCTCTTGGGGCTAGCGGCTCCTACGAGCAGTACTTC	CASSPLGASGSYEQYF
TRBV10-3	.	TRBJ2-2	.	TGTGCCATCAGTGAGGAGGAGGACGGGGAGCTGTTTTTT	CAISEEEDGELFF
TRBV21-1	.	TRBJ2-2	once	TGTGCCAGCAGCAAAAAAGGACTAGCGGTTGATTTGGACACCGGGGAGCTGTTTTTT	CASSKKGLAVDLDTGELFF
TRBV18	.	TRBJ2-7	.	TGTGCCAGCTCACCACCGTCCGGAGACGAGCAGTACTTC	CASSPPSGDEQYF
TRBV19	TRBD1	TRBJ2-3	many	TGTGCCAGTAGTATAGATCCGGGACAGGGGTCAGATACGCAGTATTTT	CASSIDPGQGSDTQYF
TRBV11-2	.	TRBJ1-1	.	TGTGCCAGCAGCTTAGATGCAGAAACAGCTTTCTTT	CASSLDAETAFF
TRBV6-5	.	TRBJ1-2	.	TGTGCCAGCAGTTACGTTGCGGGCGGGGGCTACACCTTC	CASSYVAGGGYTF
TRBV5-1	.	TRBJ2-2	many	TGCGCCAGCAGCTGGACTCCACAGGGATTGGGCGGGGAGCTGTTTTTT	CASSWTPQGLGGELFF
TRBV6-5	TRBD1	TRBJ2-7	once	TGTGCCAGCAGCCTCAAGGGACAGTCCACAGAGCAGTACTTC	CASSLKGQSTEQYF
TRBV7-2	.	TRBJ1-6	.	TGTGCCAGCAGCTTAAAGCGCCATAATTCACCCCTCCACTTT	CASSLKRHNSPLHF
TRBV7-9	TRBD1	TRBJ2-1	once	TGTGCCAGCAGCGCCCGACAGGGAAGCTCCTACAATGAGCAGTTCTTC	CASSARQGSSYNEQFF
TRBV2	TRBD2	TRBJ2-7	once	TGTGCCAGCAGTCCCCTTACTAGCGGGGTCTACGAGCAGTACTTC	CASSPLTSGVYEQYF
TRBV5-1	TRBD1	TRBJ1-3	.	TGCGCCAGCAGCTGGGGACAGGGTGGCGGAAACACCATATATTTT	CASSWGQGGGNTIYF
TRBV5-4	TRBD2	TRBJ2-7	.	TGTGCCAGCAGCCCCACTAGCGGGGGGATGTACGAGCAGTACTTC	CASSPTSGGMYEQYF
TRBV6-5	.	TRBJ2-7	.	TGTGCCAGCAGTAAATCCACAGGCTACGAGCAGTACTTC	CASSKSTGYEQYF
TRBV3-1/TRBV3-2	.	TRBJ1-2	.	TGTGCCAGCAGCCCCGGGACGGGGGAGTATGGCTACACCTTC	CASSPGTGEYGYTF
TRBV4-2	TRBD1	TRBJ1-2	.	TGTGCCAGCAGCTCCCCAAGTGCGGGACAGAACTATGGCTACACCTTC	CASSSPSAGQNYGYTF
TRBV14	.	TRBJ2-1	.	TGTGCCAGCAGCAGGGCACAGGGATTCGCCAATGAGCAGTTCTTC	CASSRAQGFANEQFF
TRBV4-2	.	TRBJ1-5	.	TGTGCCAGCAGCCAGGCTAGCAATCAGCCCCAGCATTTT	CASSQASNQPQHF
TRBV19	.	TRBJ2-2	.	TGTGCCAGTAGTGGCCCAGGGGCCGGTCCTCGGCTTGGAACCCCGAACACCGGGGAGCTGTTTTTT	CASSGPGAGPRLGTPNTGELFF
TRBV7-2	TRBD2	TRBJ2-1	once	TGTGCCAGCAGCCAGGGACTAGCGGGGGTTGAGCAGTTCTTC	CASSQGLAGVEQFF
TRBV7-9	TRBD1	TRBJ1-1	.	TGTGCCAGCAGCTCCCAGGGGGCGACTGAAGCTTTCTTT	CASSSQGATEAFF
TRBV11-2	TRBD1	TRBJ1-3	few	TGTGCCAGCAGCTTGGACAGGGGTTTAATCGCTGGAAACACCATATATTTT	CASSLDRGLIAGNTIYF